Listed here are 25 T cell receptor beta chains from one sample, sequenced in a study of cytomegalovirus exposure and HLA in healthy donors. The PCR contained 60 Vbeta and 13 Jbeta primers. Sequencing was performed with immunoSEQ multiplex PCR; in TCRdb, only in-frame clones are kept and a portion is missing. This repertoire shows 110,000 or so clones, about 75% found once; its top ten account for 2.9%. Sequenced material: PBMCs. The receptors originated from a middle-aged woman in good health and CMV-seropositive.

V and J are TRBV30 and TRBJ1-4; weak D call: TRBD1 (5 bases). V was pared by 2 bases and J by 5 bases, with 15 bases between. The length of the CDR3 is 15 residues. Germline V gives CDR1 GTSNPN, CDR2 SVGIG (reference sequence). CDR3 amino acids: CAWSRVDRWNEKLFF. The DNA of the CDR3 is TGTGCCTGGAGTAGGGTCGACAGATGGAATGAAAAACTGTTTTTT.

This chain's CDR3 is CASSQDHSFSGANVLTF. In nucleotides, the CDR3 is TGCGCCAGCAGCCAAGATCACAGTTTCTCTGGGGCCAACGTCCTGACTTTC. The V call is TRBV4-3, the J call TRBJ2-6; D unclear. V lost 0 bases and J 0 bases, leaving 9 bases between the germline ends. The germline V gene has CDR1 LGHNA and CDR2 YSLEER. The CDR3 spans 17 residues.

This clone came up once. The CDR3, as DNA: TGTGCCAGTAGTATGCGAGGGGGCGGCGAGCAGTACTTC. This encodes CASSMRGGGEQYF. The chain links TRBV19 to TRBJ2-7, with 7 bases identical to TRBD1. The CDR3 runs 13 residues. Losses at the gene ends were 3 bases for V and 6 bases for J; bases not matched to a gene: 5. CDR1 is LNHDA and CDR2 is SQIVND in the germline V gene (reference sequence).

The chain carries TRBV7-9 and TRBJ2-1; D is unresolved. Trimming pared 0 bases from V and 2 bases from J, leaving 2 bases between. Germline lookup yields CDR1 SEHNR and CDR2 FQNEAQ (reference sequence). The CDR3 length is 13 residues. CDR3 residues: CASSLATYNEQFF. The CDR3 nucleotides read TGTGCCAGCAGCTTAGCCACCTACAATGAGCAGTTCTTC. Combining the CDR3 with reference TRBV7-9 and TRBJ2-1 gives the whole variable domain DTGVSQNPRHKITKRGQNVTFRCDPISEHNRLYWYRQTLGQGPEFLTYFQNEAQLEKSRLLSDRFSAERPKGSFSTLEIQRTEQGDSAMYLCASSLATYNEQFFGPGTRLTVL.

This clone was seen just once. This chain joins TRBV7-9 and TRBJ2-1; TRBD1 agrees at 7 bases. This CDR3 region has 14 residues. Germline CDR1 and CDR2: SEHNR and FQNEAQ (reference sequence). V lost 6 bases and J lost 2; bases outside the gene matches: 4. The CDR3 coding sequence is TGTGCCAGCAGTCGAGGGACAGCCTACAATGAGCAGTTCTTC. This translates into CASSRGTAYNEQFF.

The rearrangement links TRBV6-5 to TRBJ2-7, with D possibly matching TRBD1 (5 bases). V was trimmed by 0 bases and J by 5 bases, leaving 14 bases between them. The CDR3 has 15 amino acids. Germline CDR1 reads MNHEY; CDR2 reads SVGAGI. The CDR3 DNA sequence: TGTGCCAGCAGTTACTCAGGGGCTCAGGCCCACGAGCAGTACTTC. Amino acids: CASSYSGAQAHEQYF.

The J gene is TRBJ1-2, the V gene TRBV30; no clear D gene. CDR3 length: 14 residues. Germline CDR1 and CDR2: GTSNPN and SVGIG (reference sequence). With 4 bases removed from V and 1 base from J, the gap between germline ends came to 13 bases. The CDR3 region is CAWKRPGDNYGYTF. In DNA, the CDR3 is TGTGCCTGGAAGCGGCCAGGCGATAACTATGGCTACACCTTC.

The V gene is TRBV27, the J gene TRBJ2-7; 9 nucleotides match TRBD1. The CDR3 has 16 residues. Germline loops: CDR1 MNHEY, CDR2 SMNVEV (reference sequence). V was clipped by 1 base and J by 3 bases; unmatched bases: 7. The CDR3 nucleotides read TGTGCCAGCAGTTTATTATTCCGGGACAGGGTCTACGAGCAGTACTTC. The encoded protein is CASSLLFRDRVYEQYF.

This rearrangement joins TRBV4-2 to TRBJ1-1, with D possibly being TRBD1 (5 bases). CDR3 size: 14 residues. Trimming cost V 5 bases and J 0 bases, with 10 bases left between them. Germline CDR1 reads LGHNA; CDR2 reads YNFKEQ. The CDR3 bases are TGTGCCAGCAGCGCGACAGAGATGAACACTGAAGCTTTCTTT. This translates into CASSATEMNTEAFF.

This chain uses TRBV11-2 with TRBJ1-3, with 7 bases aligning to TRBD1. This CDR3 region has 13 residues. Trimming took 5 bases from V and 4 from J; bases not matched to a gene: 2. Germline loops: CDR1 SGHAT, CDR2 FQNNGV. The CDR3 nucleotides are TGTGCCAGCAGCCAGGGGGTCGGAAACACCATATATTTT. Its protein is CASSQGVGNTIYF. The entire variable domain, with the rest obtained from reference TRBV11-2 and TRBJ1-3, is as follows: EAGVAQSPRYKIIEKRQSVAFWCNPISGHATLYWYQQILGQGPKLLIQFQNNGVVDDSQLPKDRFSAERLKGVDSTLKIQPAKLEDSAVYLCASSQGVGNTIYFGEGSWLTVV.

DNA of the CDR3: TGTGCCAGCAGCTTCCAGCGGGAGGGCCGGCACGAGCAGTACTTC. Translated, it gives CASSFQREGRHEQYF. This chain joins TRBV13 and TRBJ2-7; 10 bases are shared with TRBD2. Looked up from germline, CDR1 is PRHDT and CDR2 is FYEKMQ (reference sequence). This CDR3 comprises 15 residues. Trimming removed 3 bases from V and 5 bases from J; junction bases left unmatched: 7.

This sequence joins TRBV19 and TRBJ2-7; 9 positions agree with TRBD2. The CDR3 runs 14 residues. Germline CDR1 LNHDA, CDR2 SQIVND (reference sequence). V shed 8 bases, J shed 2 bases, and the junction held 7 bases outside the gene matches. CDR3 coding DNA: TGTGCCAGTTCCCTAGCGGGATCAACCTACGAGCAGTACTTC. It encodes CASSLAGSTYEQYF.

This rearrangement joins TRBV4-1 to TRBJ1-6; tentatively, D is TRBD1 (5 bases). The CDR3 is made up of 15 amino acids. Trimming removed 0 bases from V and 6 bases from J, with 9 bases in between. CDR1 is MGHRA, CDR2 YSYEKL, per germline. The CDR3 sequence is CASSQERQGNSPLHF. The CDR3 DNA follows: TGCGCCAGCAGCCAAGAACGGCAGGGTAATTCACCCCTCCACTTT.

This clone was recorded a few times. The chain has TRBV18 and TRBJ2-1; tentatively, D is TRBD1 (6 bases). From germline, CDR1 is KGHSH and CDR2 LQKENI. The CDR3 has 14 amino acids. V lost 3 bases to trimming and J lost 7 bases, with 13 bases between them. CDR3 in DNA: TGTGCCAGCTCACCCCCGGACAGAAGGAATGAGCAGTTCTTC. It encodes CASSPPDRRNEQFF.

This chain connects TRBV5-4 to TRBJ2-5, with a tentative D call TRBD1 (8 bases). The CDR3 has 14 amino acids. In germline, CDR1 is SGHNT, CDR2 YYREEE (reference sequence). Trimming took 0 bases from V and 7 from J, leaving 13 bases between them. CDR3 sequence reads: CASSLGQGRGTQYF. CDR3 bases: TGTGCCAGCAGCTTGGGACAGGGGAGGGGGACCCAGTACTTC.

This rearrangement joins TRBV6-6 to TRBJ2-7; no clear D gene. The germline V and J ends were trimmed by 10 bases and 0 bases, with 13 bases remaining between them. CDR3 size: 13 residues. CDR1 MNHNY and CDR2 SVGAGI come from the germline V gene (reference sequence). The DNA for the CDR3 is TGTGCCACCCTACCGACAAGCTCCTACGAGCAGTACTTC. This translates into CATLPTSSYEQYF.

This clone has more than one count but fewer than ten. The chain links TRBV30 to TRBJ2-3; D may be TRBD2 (7 bases). In germline, CDR1 is GTSNPN, CDR2 SVGIG (reference sequence). CDR3 length equals 13 residues. Trimming removed 8 bases at V and 1 base at J, with 13 bases between. CDR3 coding DNA: TGTGCCGGAGCCGGGGGGCGCACAGATACGCAGTATTTT. Translating gives CAGAGGRTDTQYF.

J is TRBJ2-2 and V is TRBV7-3; a possible D gene is TRBD1 (6 bases). Trimming took off 3 bases at V and 2 bases at J, with 10 bases between the two ends. Germline CDR1 reads SGHTA; CDR2 reads FQGTGA. The length of the CDR3 is 15 residues. The CDR3 loop is CASSFGQLNTGELFF. CDR3 DNA sequence: TGTGCCAGCAGCTTCGGACAGTTAAACACCGGGGAGCTGTTTTTT. Using reference TRBV7-3 and TRBJ2-2 for the parts outside the CDR3, the full variable domain is GAGVSQTPSNKVTEKGKYVELRCDPISGHTALYWYRQSLGQGPEFLIYFQGTGAADDSGLPNDRFFAVRPEGSVSTLKIQRTERGDSAVYLCASSFGQLNTGELFFGEGSRLTVL.

V is TRBV7-8 and J is TRBJ2-1; D may be TRBD1 (6 bases). The germline CDR1 and CDR2 sequences are SGHVS and FQNEAQ. The CDR3 is 15 amino acids. The V end lost 5 bases, the J end lost 0 bases, and 11 bases lay between the germline ends. This CDR3 reads CASSRQESSYNEQFF. The CDR3 DNA follows: TGTGCCAGCAGCAGACAGGAGAGCTCCTACAATGAGCAGTTCTTC.

This clone has just a few counts. The chain couples TRBV7-2 to TRBJ1-1, with D unclear. This CDR3 has 14 residues. V shed 0 bases and J shed 1 base, with 6 bases lying between them. CDR1 and CDR2 from the germline V gene are SGHTA and FQGNSA. The CDR3 region has the DNA TGTGCCAGCAGCTTAGCTGCGGGGAACACTGAAGCTTTCTTT. It encodes CASSLAAGNTEAFF.

This chain links TRBV14 with TRBJ1-5; the D gene is possibly TRBD1 (6 bases). The CDR3 runs to 16 residues. Per the germline V gene, CDR1 is SGHDN and CDR2 is FVKESK. The V gene lost 1 base and the J gene lost 7 bases, with 17 bases spanning the gap. CDR3 sequence: CASSQGLTGKRQPQHF. CDR3 nucleotide sequence: TGTGCCAGCAGCCAAGGCTTAACAGGGAAGAGACAGCCCCAGCATTTT.

This chain uses TRBV13 with TRBJ2-3; weak D call: TRBD2 (5 bases). The CDR3 loop spans 17 amino acids. Deletions cut 0 bases from V and 2 bases from J, with 15 bases between. Per germline, CDR1 PRHDT and CDR2 FYEKMQ (reference sequence). The chain's CDR3 is CASSLGNREVHTDTQYF. CDR3 sequence (DNA): TGTGCCAGCAGCTTAGGGAATCGGGAAGTTCACACAGATACGCAGTATTTT. The variable domain in full, completed from reference TRBV13 and TRBJ2-3, reads AAGVIQSPRHLIKEKRETATLKCYPIPRHDTVYWYQQGPGQDPQFLISFYEKMQSDKGSIPDRFSAQQFSDYHSELNMSSLELGDSALYFCASSLGNREVHTDTQYFGPGTRLTVL.

V is TRBV6-1 and J is TRBJ1-2; tentatively, D is TRBD1 (5 bases). The CDR3 runs 15 residues. Germline V gene sequence: CDR1 MNHNS, CDR2 SASEGT. V dropped 5 bases and J dropped 4 bases, with 17 bases sitting between them. CDR3 amino acids: CASSINQDTSYGYTF. CDR3 in DNA: TGTGCCAGCAGTATAAATCAGGACACCTCCTATGGCTACACCTTC.

The rearrangement uses TRBV27 and TRBJ2-5, with D tentatively TRBD2 (6 bases). The germline gives CDR1 MNHEY, CDR2 SMNVEV (reference sequence). Trimming pared 6 bases from V and 5 bases from J, leaving 10 bases between. CDR3 length: 12 residues. The CDR3 protein is CASRSAGETQYF. Here the CDR3 DNA reads TGTGCCAGCAGGTCCGCGGGGGAGACCCAGTACTTC.

This clone was seen a few times. The chain has TRBV19 and TRBJ1-5, with 8 positions matching TRBD1. CDR1 is LNHDA and CDR2 is SQIVND in the germline V gene (reference sequence). This CDR3 has 17 amino acids. V lost 3 bases to trimming and J lost 4 bases; unmatched junction nucleotides: 11. CDR3 DNA sequence: TGTGCCAGTAGTATTAGACCAGGGGGCGGATATAATCAGCCCCAGCATTTT. Protein product: CASSIRPGGGYNQPQHF.